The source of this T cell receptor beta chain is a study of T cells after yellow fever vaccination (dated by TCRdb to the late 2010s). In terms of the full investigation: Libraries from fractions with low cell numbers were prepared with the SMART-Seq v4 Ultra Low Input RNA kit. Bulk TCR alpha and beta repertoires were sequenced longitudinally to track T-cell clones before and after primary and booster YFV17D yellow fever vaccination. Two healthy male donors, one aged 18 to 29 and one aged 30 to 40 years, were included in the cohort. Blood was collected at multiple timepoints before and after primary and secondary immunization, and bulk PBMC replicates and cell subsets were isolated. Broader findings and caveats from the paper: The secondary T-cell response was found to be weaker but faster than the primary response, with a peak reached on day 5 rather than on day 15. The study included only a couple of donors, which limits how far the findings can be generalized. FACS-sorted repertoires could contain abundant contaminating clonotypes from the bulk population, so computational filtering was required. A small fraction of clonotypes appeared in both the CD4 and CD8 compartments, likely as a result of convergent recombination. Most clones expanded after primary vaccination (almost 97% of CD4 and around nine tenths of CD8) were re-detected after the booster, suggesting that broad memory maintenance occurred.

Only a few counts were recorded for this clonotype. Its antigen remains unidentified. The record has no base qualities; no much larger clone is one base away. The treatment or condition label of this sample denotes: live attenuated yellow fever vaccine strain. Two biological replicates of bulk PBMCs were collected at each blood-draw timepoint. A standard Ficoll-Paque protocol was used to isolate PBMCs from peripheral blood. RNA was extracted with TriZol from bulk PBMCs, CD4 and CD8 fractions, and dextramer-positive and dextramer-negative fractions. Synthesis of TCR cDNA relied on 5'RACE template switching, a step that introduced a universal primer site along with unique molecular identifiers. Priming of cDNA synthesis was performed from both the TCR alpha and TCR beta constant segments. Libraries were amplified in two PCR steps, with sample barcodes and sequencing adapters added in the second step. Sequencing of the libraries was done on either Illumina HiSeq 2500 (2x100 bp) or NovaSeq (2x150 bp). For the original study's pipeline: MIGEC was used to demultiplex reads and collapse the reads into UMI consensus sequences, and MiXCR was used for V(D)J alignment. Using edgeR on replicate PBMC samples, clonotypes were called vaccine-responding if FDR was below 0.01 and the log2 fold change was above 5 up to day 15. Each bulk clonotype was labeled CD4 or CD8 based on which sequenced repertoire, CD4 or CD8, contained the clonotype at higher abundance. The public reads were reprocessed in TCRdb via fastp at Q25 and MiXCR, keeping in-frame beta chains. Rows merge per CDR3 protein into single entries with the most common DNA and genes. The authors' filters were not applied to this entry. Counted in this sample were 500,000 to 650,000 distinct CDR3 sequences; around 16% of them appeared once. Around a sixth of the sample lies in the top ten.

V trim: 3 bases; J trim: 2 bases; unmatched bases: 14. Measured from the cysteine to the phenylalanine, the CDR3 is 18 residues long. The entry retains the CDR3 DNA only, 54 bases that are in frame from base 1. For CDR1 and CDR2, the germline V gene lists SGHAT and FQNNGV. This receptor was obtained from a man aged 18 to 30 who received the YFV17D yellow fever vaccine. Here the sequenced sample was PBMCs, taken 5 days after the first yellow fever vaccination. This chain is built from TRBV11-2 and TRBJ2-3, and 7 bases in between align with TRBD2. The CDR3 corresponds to CASSFGLGDAGVTDTQYF. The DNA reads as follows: TGTGCCAGCAGCTTCGGGTTAGGCGATGCGGGGGTCACAGATACGCAGTATTTT.